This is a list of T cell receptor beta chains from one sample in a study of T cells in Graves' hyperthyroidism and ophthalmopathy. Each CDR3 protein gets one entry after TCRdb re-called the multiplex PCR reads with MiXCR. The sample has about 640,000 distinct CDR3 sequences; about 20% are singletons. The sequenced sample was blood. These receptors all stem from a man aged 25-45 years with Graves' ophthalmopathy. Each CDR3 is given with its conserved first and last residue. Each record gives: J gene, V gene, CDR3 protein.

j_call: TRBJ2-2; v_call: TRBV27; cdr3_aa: CASSLENRATGELFF
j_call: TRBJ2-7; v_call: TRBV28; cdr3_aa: CASSVGTRSYEQYF
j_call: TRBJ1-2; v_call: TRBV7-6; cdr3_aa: CASSLGTTPGTSGYTF
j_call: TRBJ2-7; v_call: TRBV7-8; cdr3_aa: CASSPGRYEQYF
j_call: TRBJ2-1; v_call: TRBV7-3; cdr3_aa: CASSPRLAGGPDEQFF
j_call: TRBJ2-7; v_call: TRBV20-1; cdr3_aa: CSAAPPWGAYEQYF
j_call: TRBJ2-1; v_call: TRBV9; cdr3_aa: CASSGPQGGSYNEQFF
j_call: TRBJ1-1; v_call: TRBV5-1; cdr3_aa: CASSPSGTSTARNTEAFF
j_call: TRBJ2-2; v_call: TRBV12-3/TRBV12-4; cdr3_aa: CATGQGLDTGELFF
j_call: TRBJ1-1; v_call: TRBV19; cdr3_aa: CASSISWNTEAFF
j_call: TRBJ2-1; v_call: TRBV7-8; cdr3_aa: CASSRNRSSGRYNEQFF
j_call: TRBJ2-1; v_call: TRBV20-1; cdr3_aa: CSAAITSGSSYNEQFF
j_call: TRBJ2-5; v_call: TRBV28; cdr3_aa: CASSEGLGETQYF
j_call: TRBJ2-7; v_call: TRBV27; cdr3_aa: CATRRASGRDEQYF
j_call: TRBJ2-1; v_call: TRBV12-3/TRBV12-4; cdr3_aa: CASTWGQGAYNEQFF
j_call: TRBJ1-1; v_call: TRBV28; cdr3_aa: CASSLWGQAGNTEAFF
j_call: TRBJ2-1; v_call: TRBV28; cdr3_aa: CASSSGTVPGEQFF
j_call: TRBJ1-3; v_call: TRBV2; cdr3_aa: CASSEQGTGNTIYF
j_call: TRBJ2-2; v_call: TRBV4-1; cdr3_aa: CASSQTGTQNTGELFF
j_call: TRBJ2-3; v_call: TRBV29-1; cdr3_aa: CSAGQFDGDTQYF
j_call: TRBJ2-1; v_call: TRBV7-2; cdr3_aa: CASSLLGEWTGGSSNEQFF
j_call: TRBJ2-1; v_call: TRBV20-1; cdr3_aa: CSARGPSGSYNEQFF
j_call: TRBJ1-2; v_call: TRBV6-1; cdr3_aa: CASTGGEANYGYTF
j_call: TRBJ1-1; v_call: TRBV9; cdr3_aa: CASSVVGTNTEAFF
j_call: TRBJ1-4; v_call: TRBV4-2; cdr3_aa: CASSPAGGDEKLFF
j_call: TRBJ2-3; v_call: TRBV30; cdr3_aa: CAWSVQEIGTQYF
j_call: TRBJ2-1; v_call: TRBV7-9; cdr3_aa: CASSPRLAGQFF
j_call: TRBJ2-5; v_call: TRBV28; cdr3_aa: CASSLMTAYETQYF
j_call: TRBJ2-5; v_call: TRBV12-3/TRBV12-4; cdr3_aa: CASSFSGQQETQYF
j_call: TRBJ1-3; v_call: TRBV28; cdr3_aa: CASSPRERGNTIYF
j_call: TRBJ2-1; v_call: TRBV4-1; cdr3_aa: CASSPGTSGWVYNEQFF
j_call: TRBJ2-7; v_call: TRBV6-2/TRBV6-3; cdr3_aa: CASIKTSGRSYEQYF
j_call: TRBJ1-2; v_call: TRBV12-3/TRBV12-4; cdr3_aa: CASSQTPGGNGYTF
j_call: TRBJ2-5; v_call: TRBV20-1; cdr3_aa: CSARDVSGTQQETQYF
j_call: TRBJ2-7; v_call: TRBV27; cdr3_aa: CASRETGTASEQYF
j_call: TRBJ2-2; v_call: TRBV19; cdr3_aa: CASSTQRTVRGSGELFF
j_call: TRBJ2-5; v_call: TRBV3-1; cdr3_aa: CASSQRGPGTQYF